Below, one T cell receptor (beta chain) is given with its context. The V and J ends lost 1 base and 3 bases, in that order; junction bases with no gene match: 7. CDR3 length: 18 residues. Germline values: CDR1 SGDLS, CDR2 YYNGEE. The data were taken from a study of blood T cell repertoires in COVID-19. Overall study: T cells, B-cell-depleted T cells, or PBMCs provided the cDNA or gDNA that served as material.

Authors' methods: Reference gene primer amplification gave estimated nucleated cell counts. Profiling relied on immunoSEQ multiplex PCR, and the TCRdb table lists in-frame clones only, not all of them. V and J calls plus clone size are reproduced from that table; the DNA served to infer D and trimming. Of around 170,000 clones listed, approximately 87% are singletons. The clonotype was recovered from a woman aged 70-85 years with acute or convalescent COVID-19. The chain links TRBV9 to TRBJ2-2, with TRBD2 matching over 12 bases. Sequenced material: peripheral blood. CDR3 bases: TGTGCCAGCAGCGTATCTAGCGGGGGGGCCGGGTACACCGGGGAGCTGTTTTTT. Translating gives CASSVSSGGAGYTGELFF.